This entry describes one TCR beta chain. The source of the sample is a study of OX40 agonist ivuxolimab in advanced cancers. CDR3 length: 16 residues. Germline V gene data show CDR1 as SGHTA and CDR2 as FQGNSA. The V and J ends lost 5 bases and 2 bases, in that order; junction bases with no gene match: 11. The table came from immunoSEQ multiplex PCR; TCRdb's copy has only in-frame clones and leaves some out. The sample yields tens of thousands of clones, 85% seen once. The chain is built from TRBV7-2 and TRBJ1-2; 7 bases are shared with TRBD1. This TCR was sampled from an adult with an advanced solid tumor such as melanoma, head and neck, liver or kidney cancer. This material consisted of CD4+ or CD8+ T cells sorted from blood, taken in a trial of the OX40 agonist ivuxolimab. The CDR3 spells CASSPRGRGLNYGYTF. DNA of the CDR3: TGTGCCAGCAGCCCCCGTGGGAGGGGGCTCAACTATGGCTACACCTTC.